Listed below are T cell receptor beta chains from one sample, sequenced in a study of blood T cell repertoires in COVID-19. Method: immunoSEQ multiplex PCR; TCRdb's copy keeps in-frame clones and lacks some. The sample lists 130,000 to 150,000 clones, about 87% seen once, with roughly 4% in the top ten. Sample: peripheral blood. Every receptor here comes from a woman aged 40 to 50 with acute or convalescent COVID-19. Both conserved end residues are part of each CDR3. A D gene is named only where the DNA matches it firmly. Expanded clones are given a class, and other clones once, few, many or no size at all.

CDR3: CTISDGQGDPDTQYF; DNA: TGTACCATCAGTGACGGACAGGGGGACCCAGATACGCAGTATTTT; D: TRBD1; size: .; J: TRBJ2-3; V: TRBV10-3
CDR3: CASSVGGRDEQFF; DNA: TGTGCCAGCAGCGTAGGAGGGAGGGATGAGCAGTTCTTC; D: TRBD2; size: .; J: TRBJ2-1; V: TRBV9
CDR3: CASNEGDEQYF; DNA: TGTGCCAGCAATGAAGGGGACGAGCAGTACTTC; D: .; size: .; J: TRBJ2-7; V: TRBV7-9
CDR3: CASSLGPSGASTGELFF; DNA: TGTGCCAGCAGCTTGGGGCCTAGCGGGGCTTCCACCGGGGAGCTGTTTTTT; D: TRBD2; size: .; J: TRBJ2-2; V: TRBV5-4
CDR3: CASSYSEGHYGYTF; DNA: TGTGCCAGCAGTTACTCCGAGGGCCACTATGGCTACACCTTC; D: .; size: once; J: TRBJ1-2; V: TRBV6-5
CDR3: CASSLVAERRGEQYF; DNA: TGTGCCAGCAGTTTAGTGGCCGAGCGGCGGGGGGAGCAGTACTTC; D: TRBD2; size: .; J: TRBJ2-7; V: TRBV27
CDR3: CASSEYGGADGELFF; DNA: TGTGCCAGCAGTGAATACGGGGGGGCCGACGGGGAGCTGTTTTTT; D: TRBD2; size: .; J: TRBJ2-2; V: TRBV6-4
CDR3: CASSSYPTSGSNTGELFF; DNA: TGCGCCAGCAGCTCCTACCCGACTAGCGGGTCGAACACCGGGGAGCTGTTTTTT; D: TRBD2; size: .; J: TRBJ2-2; V: TRBV5-1
CDR3: CASSIGGNGEAFF; DNA: TGTGCCAGTAGTATAGGAGGGAACGGTGAAGCTTTCTTT; D: .; size: .; J: TRBJ1-1; V: TRBV19
CDR3: CSASGGFYNEQFF; DNA: TGCAGTGCTAGTGGAGGATTCTACAATGAGCAGTTCTTC; D: .; size: .; J: TRBJ2-1; V: TRBV20-1
CDR3: CASKETNPTDTQYF; DNA: TGTGCCAGTAAGGAGACCAATCCCACAGATACGCAGTATTTT; D: .; size: .; J: TRBJ2-3; V: TRBV19
CDR3: CASSFSGRAGETQYF; DNA: TGTGCCAGCAGCTTTAGCGGGAGGGCCGGAGAGACCCAGTACTTC; D: TRBD2; size: .; J: TRBJ2-5; V: TRBV7-2
CDR3: CASSLDWALTGITEAFF; DNA: TGTGCCAGCAGCTTAGACTGGGCTCTGACAGGGATCACTGAAGCTTTCTTT; D: TRBD1; size: .; J: TRBJ1-1; V: TRBV11-2
CDR3: CASSSGLAGTETQYF; DNA: TGTGCCAGCAGCTCTGGACTAGCGGGAACCGAGACCCAGTACTTC; D: TRBD2; size: .; J: TRBJ2-5; V: TRBV5-4
CDR3: CASSVDEGASNIQYF; DNA: TGTGCCAGCAGCGTAGATGAGGGAGCGTCAAACATTCAGTACTTC; D: .; size: .; J: TRBJ2-4; V: TRBV9
CDR3: CASSYSWSGGNNEQFF; DNA: TGTGCCAGCAGTTACTCTTGGTCGGGAGGGAACAATGAGCAGTTCTTC; D: TRBD2; size: .; J: TRBJ2-1; V: TRBV6-5
CDR3: CASSYRAGDGSDGYTF; DNA: TGTGCCAGCAGTTACAGGGCAGGGGATGGTTCGGATGGCTACACCTTC; D: .; size: .; J: TRBJ1-2; V: TRBV6-2/TRBV6-3
CDR3: CAISQTGANEQFF; DNA: TGTGCCATCAGCCAGACAGGGGCCAATGAGCAGTTCTTC; D: TRBD1; size: .; J: TRBJ2-1; V: TRBV10-3
CDR3: CASRQQGSPLHF; DNA: TGTGCCAGCAGACAGCAGGGTTCACCCCTCCACTTT; D: .; size: few; J: TRBJ1-6; V: TRBV25-1
CDR3: CASSLKVGQPEAFF; DNA: TGTGCCAGCAGCTTAAAGGTGGGGCAGCCTGAAGCTTTCTTT; D: .; size: .; J: TRBJ1-1; V: TRBV7-3
CDR3: CASRPSGTTNSPLHF; DNA: TGTGCCAGCAGGCCTTCCGGGACAACTAATTCACCCCTCCACTTT; D: .; size: .; J: TRBJ1-6; V: TRBV6-5
CDR3: CAISDSGGATDTQYF; DNA: TGTGCCATCAGTGATAGCGGGGGGGCAACAGATACGCAGTATTTT; D: TRBD2; size: .; J: TRBJ2-3; V: TRBV10-3
CDR3: CASSRIAGGLETQYF; DNA: TGTGCCAGTAGCCGGATAGCGGGGGGGCTTGAGACCCAGTACTTC; D: TRBD2; size: .; J: TRBJ2-5; V: TRBV19
CDR3: CATSDSPGQGISGELFF; DNA: TGTGCCACCAGTGATTCACCGGGACAGGGGATCTCGGGGGAGCTGTTTTTT; D: TRBD1; size: .; J: TRBJ2-2; V: TRBV24-1
CDR3: CASSVSGLTGELFF; DNA: TGTGCCAGCAGCGTGAGCGGGCTCACCGGGGAGCTGTTTTTT; D: .; size: .; J: TRBJ2-2; V: TRBV11-1
CDR3: CASSYGQGGQPQHF; DNA: TGTGCCAGCAGCTACGGACAGGGCGGTCAGCCCCAGCATTTT; D: TRBD1; size: .; J: TRBJ1-5; V: TRBV7-2
CDR3: CASSPFSYNEQFF; DNA: TGTGCCAGCAGCCCATTCTCCTACAATGAGCAGTTCTTC; D: .; size: .; J: TRBJ2-1; V: TRBV12-3/TRBV12-4
CDR3: CASRTIRDSYEQYF; DNA: TGTGCCAGCAGGACAATTCGGGACAGTTACGAGCAGTACTTC; D: TRBD1; size: .; J: TRBJ2-7; V: TRBV6-5
CDR3: CAISGTSGHNEQFF; DNA: TGTGCCATTTCCGGGACTAGCGGACACAATGAGCAGTTCTTC; D: TRBD2; size: .; J: TRBJ2-1; V: TRBV10-3